This TCR beta chain is drawn from a study of Ad26.COV2.S vaccination and SARS-CoV-2 variants. General study points: From the TCR breadth and depth analyses, total T cell responses may have been underestimated.

In the case of this clone: The antigen is unknown.

Data came from immunoSEQ multiplex PCR; TCRdb stores just in-frame clones and leaves some out. The sample gives around 300,000 clones, 88% of which show up once; approximately 5.9% is in the top ten. Treatment defined: some 20 received Ad26.COV2.S at low or high dose, single or two shots; 5 received placebo; per-sample allocation not given. Sampling happened 63 days after the first vaccine or placebo injection. Recruitment in Boston yielded a donor of adult age, 18-55 years. Built on an Ad26 vector, the vaccine expressed Wuhan-strain SARS-CoV-2 spike. CDR1 is SGHKS and CDR2 is YYEKEE in the germline V gene (reference sequence). Deletions cut 0 bases from V and 0 bases from J, with 7 bases between. This CDR3 contains 15 residues.

The chain uses TRBV5-5 and TRBJ1-5; D uncertain. The sample here was peripheral blood, taken in a trial of Ad26.COV2.S vaccine versus placebo. The clonotype originates from a person aged 18-60 years who received the Ad26.COV2.S COVID-19 vaccine or a placebo. The CDR3 loop reads CASSLAGSSNQPQHF. For the CDR3, the DNA is TGTGCCAGCAGCTTGGCGGGGAGTAGCAATCAGCCCCAGCATTTT.